The 16 T cell receptor beta chains below all came from one sample that was sequenced in a study of blood T cell repertoires in COVID-19. The assay was immunoSEQ multiplex PCR, and TCRdb's table has in-frame clones only and misses some. The table lists 55,000 to 80,000 clones, roughly 81% of them singletons, with 9% to 9.5% in the top ten. Sequencing was performed on peripheral blood. These receptors were obtained from a human donor in a cohort sampled during active COVID-19.

The chain has TRBV28 and TRBJ1-2, with 8 bases that match TRBD1. Germline V gene sequence: CDR1 MDHEN, CDR2 SYDVKM. Germline trimming cut 6 bases from V and 5 bases from J; bases unmatched to any gene: 5. This CDR3 contains 13 residues. The CDR3 loop is CASRGQGLYGYTF. DNA of the CDR3: TGTGCCAGCAGAGGACAGGGCTTATATGGCTACACCTTC.

The chain employs TRBV7-2 and TRBJ2-7; 10 nucleotides match TRBD1. V was pared by 2 bases and J by 6 bases, with 7 bases of the junction left unmatched. The germline gives CDR1 SGHTA, CDR2 FQGNSA. This CDR3 is built from 15 residues. CDR3 region: CASSLSTGTGVEQYF. The CDR3 bases are TGTGCCAGCAGCTTAAGTACCGGGACAGGGGTCGAGCAGTACTTC.

This sequence joins TRBV6-5 and TRBJ2-6, with TRBD1 as a possible D gene (5 bases). Germline V gene lookup returns CDR1 MNHEY and CDR2 SVGAGI. CDR3 length equals 14 residues. V lost 8 bases and J 3 bases, leaving 11 bases between the germline ends. CDR3 nucleotides: TGTGCCAGCCTCGGACACTTTGGGGCCAACGTCCTGACTTTC. It translates to CASLGHFGANVLTF.

The chain recombines TRBV28 with TRBJ2-7, with a possible D match to TRBD2 (5 bases). The CDR3 contains 12 residues. Germline CDR1 reads MDHEN; CDR2 reads SYDVKM. With 5 bases removed from V and 3 bases from J, the gap between germline ends came to 8 bases. The DNA of the CDR3 is TGTGCCAGCAGTATCCGGGGCTACGAGCAGTACTTC. This sequence encodes CASSIRGYEQYF.

The gene calls are TRBV28 and TRBJ1-1; weak D call: TRBD1 (5 bases). CDR1 is MDHEN, CDR2 SYDVKM, per germline. The V and J ends lost 1 base and 5 bases respectively, with 8 bases between them. The CDR3 runs 13 residues. Here the CDR3 reads CASSLFTGTEAFF. The CDR3 coding sequence is TGTGCCAGCAGTTTATTTACAGGTACTGAAGCTTTCTTT.

The chain has TRBV7-2 and TRBJ2-1; D may be TRBD1 (6 bases). This CDR3 is 13 amino acids long. V shed 1 base and J shed 10 bases, with 11 bases lying between them. Germline V CDR1 and CDR2: SGHTA, FQGNSA. CDR3 sequence (DNA): TGTGCCAGCAGCTTAGAAAGGGGGTGGGAGCAGTTCTTC. This gives the protein CASSLERGWEQFF.

The chain links TRBV5-6 to TRBJ1-3; D ambiguous. The germline V and J ends were trimmed by 4 bases and 0 bases, with 14 bases remaining between them. The CDR3 spans 16 residues. Looked up from germline, CDR1 is SGHDT and CDR2 is YYEEEE. The CDR3, as DNA: TGTGCCAGCAGCCTCCGCAGGTCGAACTCTGGAAACACCATATATTTT. Its translation is CASSLRRSNSGNTIYF. The whole variable domain, filled in from reference TRBV5-6 and TRBJ1-3, reads DAGVTQSPTHLIKTRGQQVTLRCSPKSGHDTVSWYQQALGQGPQFIFQYYEEEERQRGNFPDRFSGHQFPNYSSELNVNALLLGDSALYLCASSLRRSNSGNTIYFGEGSWLTVV.

The table lists this clone with a count of one. The rearrangement uses TRBV5-4 and TRBJ2-1; 15 bases fit TRBD2. Per the germline V gene, CDR1 is SGHNT and CDR2 is YYREEE (reference sequence). The CDR3 sequence is 18 residues long. V gave up 4 bases and J gave up 4 bases; unmatched junction bases: 9. The CDR3 nucleotides are TGTGCCAGCAGCCCAAACCAGGGACTAGCGGGAGGATACAATGAGCAGTTCTTC. Residues: CASSPNQGLAGGYNEQFF.

The rearrangement joins TRBV6-6 to TRBJ1-1, with 8 bases identical to TRBD1. Germline V gene sequence: CDR1 MNHNY, CDR2 SVGAGI (reference sequence). V lost 7 bases and J lost 6; bases outside the gene matches: 10. The CDR3 consists of 14 residues. The CDR3 sequence is CASKLQGEKAEAFF. DNA for the CDR3: TGTGCCAGCAAACTACAGGGGGAAAAGGCTGAAGCTTTCTTT.

The V gene is TRBV28, the J gene TRBJ1-5; D might be TRBD1 (6 bases). The V end lost 3 bases, the J end lost 1 base, and 16 bases lay between the germline ends. CDR3 size: 17 residues. Looked up from germline, CDR1 is MDHEN and CDR2 is SYDVKM. Here the CDR3 DNA reads TGTGCCAGCAGTTTGACCGGGGGGCGAGGGAGCAATCAGCCCCAGCATTTT. Protein product: CASSLTGGRGSNQPQHF. Full variable domain (outside the CDR3, taken from reference TRBV28 and TRBJ1-5): DVKVTQSSRYLVKRTGEKVFLECVQDMDHENMFWYRQDPGLGLRLIYFSYDVKMKEKGDIPEGYSVSREKKERFSLILESASTNQTSMYLCASSLTGGRGSNQPQHFGDGTRLSIL.

A note on this clone: One end of the junction is discordant with germline, which a read error may explain. The V and J genes are TRBV7-9 and TRBJ2-1, with D unresolved. The CDR3 is made up of 13 amino acids. Looked up from germline, CDR1 is SEHNR and CDR2 is FQNEAQ (reference sequence). The CDR3, as DNA: TGTGCCAGCAGCGTAGCCATCTACAATGAGCAGTTCTTC. Its protein is CASSVAIYNEQFF.

J is TRBJ2-1 and V is TRBV7-9; 12 nucleotides agree with TRBD2. This CDR3 contains 16 residues. Germline V gene lookup returns CDR1 SEHNR and CDR2 FQNEAQ (reference sequence). The trim removed 5 bases at V and 2 bases at J, leaving 4 bases unmatched. The CDR3 DNA follows: TGTGCCAGCAGCGGGACTAGCGGGCCTCCCTACAATGAGCAGTTCTTC. It is translated as CASSGTSGPPYNEQFF.

V is TRBV2 and J is TRBJ2-1; TRBD2 is a possible D gene (6 bases). The germline CDR1 and CDR2 sequences are SNHLY and FYNNEI. Trimming shortened V by 7 bases and J by 1 base, and 17 bases separated the two germline ends. The CDR3 spans 16 residues. The CDR3: CASKVGTVVSYNEQFF. Here the CDR3 DNA reads TGTGCCAGCAAGGTAGGGACTGTTGTGTCCTACAATGAGCAGTTCTTC.

The genes are TRBV28 and TRBJ1-4; no clear D gene. The CDR3 contains 15 residues. Germline CDR1 MDHEN, CDR2 SYDVKM. Between the trimmed V and J ends, which lost 6 bases and 8 bases, there was a span of 19 bases. CDR3 loop: CASSFLSGLGEKLFF. CDR3 DNA sequence: TGTGCCAGCAGCTTTCTCAGCGGGCTCGGCGAAAAACTGTTTTTT. The full variable domain, its missing parts supplied by reference TRBV28 and TRBJ1-4, is DVKVTQSSRYLVKRTGEKVFLECVQDMDHENMFWYRQDPGLGLRLIYFSYDVKMKEKGDIPEGYSVSREKKERFSLILESASTNQTSMYLCASSFLSGLGEKLFFGSGTQLSVL.

The chain is built from TRBV4-2 and TRBJ2-3, with 7 nucleotides matching TRBD2. The ends lost 2 bases at V and 0 bases at J; junction bases unmatched: 14. Germline CDR1 LGHNA, CDR2 YNFKEQ. There are 19 residues in the CDR3. This chain's CDR3 is CASSQTVIPGLPSTDTQYF. In DNA, the CDR3 is TGTGCCAGCAGCCAAACAGTAATCCCGGGACTACCGAGCACAGATACGCAGTATTTT.

The J gene is TRBJ2-1, the V gene TRBV28, with TRBD2 matching over 14 bases. V lost 5 bases and J lost 8; bases outside the gene matches: 20. The CDR3 totals 20 residues. Germline CDR1 MDHEN, CDR2 SYDVKM. CDR3 in amino acids: CASSPNAGTSGRKRPHEQFF. The CDR3 coding sequence is TGTGCCAGCAGTCCTAACGCTGGGACTAGCGGGAGAAAGAGGCCTCATGAGCAGTTCTTC.